The 20 T cell receptor beta chains in this list originate from one sample, sequenced in a study of cytotoxic CD8 clonotypes in ibrutinib-treated CLL. The data were produced by immunoSEQ multiplex PCR, yet TCRdb's version contains in-frame clones alone and is incomplete. The sample lists 150,000 to 200,000 clones; more than 75% were seen once. Sequencing used PBMCs, obtained after 12 months of ibrutinib treatment. All receptors derive from a human donor with chronic lymphocytic leukemia.

This chain joins TRBV29-1 and TRBJ1-2; 11 bases map to TRBD1. Germline CDR1 is SQVTM and CDR2 is ANQGSEA. This CDR3 has 15 residues. After removal of 5 bases from V and 0 bases from J, the junction contained 5 bases not matched to a gene. The chain's CDR3 is CSVPPGQGANYGYTF. In DNA form, the CDR3 reads TGCAGCGTTCCCCCGGGACAGGGGGCTAACTATGGCTACACCTTC.

V is TRBV7-3 and J is TRBJ2-3; 8 nucleotides line up with TRBD2. Trimming cost V 2 bases and J 4 bases; bases outside gene matches: 5. The CDR3 sequence is 15 residues long. The germline V gene encodes CDR1 SGHTA and CDR2 FQGTGA. For the CDR3, the DNA is TGTGCCAGCAGCTTAGCGGGAGGCGGGGCAGATACGCAGTATTTT. Translating it yields CASSLAGGGADTQYF.

This chain links TRBV14 with TRBJ2-7; 7 bases agree with TRBD2. CDR1 is SGHDN and CDR2 is FVKESK in the germline V gene. V shed 1 base and J 2 bases; nucleotides not matched to a gene: 5. The CDR3 is made up of 15 amino acids. The CDR3 reads CASSQVASGTYEQYF. The CDR3 DNA reads TGTGCCAGCAGCCAAGTGGCTAGCGGTACCTACGAGCAGTACTTC.

This clone was seen only a few times. This chain connects TRBV7-9 to TRBJ1-2, with D perhaps TRBD1 (5 bases). This CDR3 has 12 amino acids. V was pared by 5 bases and J by 6 bases, with 10 bases between. Germline-derived CDR1 and CDR2 are SEHNR and FQNEAQ (reference sequence). This CDR3 is CASSPVRDGYTF. The DNA of the CDR3 is TGTGCCAGCAGCCCAGTCAGGGATGGCTACACCTTC.

The chain recombines TRBV27 with TRBJ2-3, with unresolved D. Trimming cost V 2 bases and J 0 bases, with 9 bases left between them. Germline V gene data show CDR1 as MNHEY and CDR2 as SMNVEV (reference sequence). The CDR3 loop spans 15 amino acids. The CDR3 region is CASSLRRTSTDTQYF. As DNA, the CDR3 is TGTGCCAGCAGTTTAAGACGGACCAGCACAGATACGCAGTATTTT.

V gene TRBV28 combines with J gene TRBJ2-7; 8 positions agree with TRBD1. Germline-derived CDR1 and CDR2 are MDHEN and SYDVKM. The CDR3 covers 12 residues. V shed 8 bases, J shed 2 bases, and the junction held 2 bases outside the gene matches. CDR3 in DNA: TGTGCCAGCGGACAGGGACCCTACGAGCAGTACTTC. This sequence encodes CASGQGPYEQYF.

The V and J genes are TRBV19 and TRBJ1-5, with D tentatively TRBD1 (5 bases). The V end was cut by 5 bases, the J end by 4 bases, with 12 bases between. In germline, CDR1 is LNHDA, CDR2 SQIVND (reference sequence). CDR3 length: 14 residues. CDR3 sequence (DNA): TGTGCCAGTAGTGACACAGGAGGAAATCAGCCCCAGCATTTT. Translated, it gives CASSDTGGNQPQHF.

This clone was counted once. The chain joins TRBV2 to TRBJ1-2, with 8 bases identical to TRBD1. This CDR3 contains 13 residues. Per the germline V gene, CDR1 is SNHLY and CDR2 is FYNNEI. V was pared by 5 bases and J by 4 bases, with 3 bases of the junction left unmatched. CDR3 DNA sequence: TGTGCCAGCAGTACAGGGGGAGGCTATGGCTACACCTTC. Amino acids: CASSTGGGYGYTF.

The chain combines TRBV18 with TRBJ2-7, with TRBD1 identical over 9 bases. The CDR3 runs to 14 residues. The germline V gene has CDR1 KGHSH and CDR2 LQKENI. The V gene end was trimmed by 4 bases and the J gene end by 4 bases; junction bases not matched to a gene: 5. This CDR3 reads CASSLTGGRYEQYF. Here the CDR3 DNA reads TGTGCCAGCTCACTAACAGGGGGCAGGTACGAGCAGTACTTC.

The J gene is TRBJ1-2, the V gene TRBV10-3, with a tentative D call TRBD1 (5 bases). Germline assignment: CDR1 ENHRY and CDR2 SYGVKD. The CDR3 covers 13 residues. The ends were cut back, 6 bases at V and 8 bases at J, with 16 bases in the middle. The chain's CDR3 is CAISTGTRGGYTF. The DNA of the CDR3 is TGTGCCATCAGCACCGGGACCAGAGGCGGCTACACCTTC.

The chain couples TRBV7-8 to TRBJ2-5, with 7 bases fitting TRBD2. The CDR3 contains 18 residues. The germline V gene has CDR1 SGHVS and CDR2 FQNEAQ. Trimming cost V 5 bases and J 5 bases; bases outside gene matches: 20. For the CDR3, the DNA is TGTGCCAGCAGCCCTCTCGCCCGTCCCCTTCAGGGAGGGGAGACCCAGTACTTC. It translates to CASSPLARPLQGGETQYF.

The chain combines TRBV6-4 with TRBJ1-1; D not resolved. CDR1 is MRHNA, CDR2 SNTAGT, per germline. There are 14 residues in the CDR3. Trimming shortened V by 1 base and J by 1 base, and 7 bases separated the two germline ends. The CDR3 coding sequence is TGTGCCAGCAGTGACTTCCGTGCGAACACTGAAGCTTTCTTT. Protein sequence: CASSDFRANTEAFF.

This chain links TRBV5-4 with TRBJ1-2; D may be TRBD1 (5 bases). Trimming cost V 6 bases and J 2 bases, with 20 bases left between them. The CDR3 sequence is 16 residues long. Per the germline V gene, CDR1 is SGHNT and CDR2 is YYREEE (reference sequence). The CDR3 is CASTEGYMDLNYGYTF. CDR3 bases: TGTGCCAGCACTGAGGGGTACATGGACCTCAACTATGGCTACACCTTC.

The count of this clone is one. V usage is TRBV18 and J usage is TRBJ1-3; 8 bases are shared with TRBD1. With V trimmed by 3 bases and J by 2 bases, 6 bases remained unmatched. The CDR3 consists of 16 residues. Looked up from germline, CDR1 is KGHSH and CDR2 is LQKENI. The CDR3 loop is CASSPSRGLAGNTIYF. In DNA form, the CDR3 reads TGTGCCAGCTCACCCTCCAGGGGGCTAGCTGGAAACACCATATATTTT.

This clone was counted between two and nine times. The chain links TRBV2 to TRBJ1-6; D is possibly TRBD1 (6 bases). CDR3 size: 17 residues. V was pared by 5 bases and J by 6 bases, with 20 bases between. The germline V gene has CDR1 SNHLY and CDR2 FYNNEI. The CDR3 reads CASSPTGGTRSNSPLHF. The CDR3 DNA is TGTGCCAGCAGTCCGACAGGAGGCACACGTAGTAATTCACCCCTCCACTTT. Complete variable domain (other parts from reference TRBV2 and TRBJ1-6): EPEVTQTPSHQVTQMGQEVILRCVPISNHLYFYWYRQILGQKVEFLVSFYNNEISEKSEIFDDQFSVERPDGSNFTLKIRSTKLEDSAMYFCASSPTGGTRSNSPLHFGNGTRLTVT.

V and J are TRBV6-5 and TRBJ2-1; 12 positions agree with TRBD2. This CDR3 is built from 15 residues. Germline V CDR1 and CDR2: MNHEY, SVGAGI. Losses at the gene ends were 4 bases for V and 2 bases for J; bases not matched to a gene: 0. CDR3 DNA sequence: TGTGCCAGCAGTTGGACTAGCGGGACCTACAATGAGCAGTTCTTC. Protein product: CASSWTSGTYNEQFF.

The V call is TRBV5-1, the J call TRBJ2-2; TRBD1 is a possible D gene (6 bases). CDR1 is SGHRS and CDR2 is YFSETQ in the germline V gene. V dropped 4 bases and J dropped 1 base, with 11 bases sitting between them. The CDR3 length is 15 residues. The CDR3 nucleotides are TGCGCCAGCAGCGACCGCAGGGGGAACACCGGGGAGCTGTTTTTT. It specifies CASSDRRGNTGELFF.

V usage is TRBV18 and J usage is TRBJ2-2, with D perhaps matching TRBD1 (6 bases). The ends were cut back, 0 bases at V and 0 bases at J, with 14 bases in the middle. Per the germline V gene, CDR1 is KGHSH and CDR2 is LQKENI. The CDR3 runs to 18 residues. The CDR3 nucleotides are TGTGCCAGCTCACCACCCAACAGGGCCATTTCGAACACCGGGGAGCTGTTTTTT. Protein: CASSPPNRAISNTGELFF.

The chain has TRBV6-5 and TRBJ1-2, with 9 bases matching TRBD1. V shed 8 bases, J shed 7 bases, and the junction held 5 bases outside the gene matches. Germline V CDR1 and CDR2: MNHEY, SVGAGI. The CDR3 loop spans 12 amino acids. The CDR3, as DNA: TGTGCCAGCTCACAGGGGGCAGGTGGCTACACCTTC. This codes for CASSQGAGGYTF.

V is TRBV18 and J is TRBJ1-1; D may be TRBD1 (5 bases). Per the germline V gene, CDR1 is KGHSH and CDR2 is LQKENI. The V end lost 6 bases, the J end lost 3 bases, and 17 bases lay between the germline ends. This CDR3 is built from 15 residues. The CDR3 sequence is CASSQSWDADTEAFF. The DNA of the CDR3 is TGTGCCAGCTCTCAGTCCTGGGACGCGGACACTGAAGCTTTCTTT.